This TCR beta chain was captured by sequencing in a study of blood T cell repertoires in COVID-19. Methods used by the authors: By means of reference gene primer amplification, nucleated cell counts were estimated. Repertoires were generated with immunoSEQ multiplex PCR, while TCRdb's copy carries only in-frame clones and drops some. V and J calls and clone size come straight from that table; D and trimming were deduced from the DNA. The sample has hundreds of thousands of clones, about 91% seen once. The CDR3 is made up of 15 amino acids. Germline lookup yields CDR1 SGHTA and CDR2 FQGNSA. Trimming left V 0 bases short and J 8 bases short, with 14 bases between. Residents of approximately 25 US areas, aged about 18 to 95 years, made up the participants. The study assigned cohorts using participant-reported clinical history.

The sample taken for sequencing was PBMCs or T cells enriched from blood (not recorded which). This TCR was recovered from a woman in her forties who had recovered from COVID-19. The chain combines TRBV7-2 with TRBJ2-1, with D possibly matching TRBD1 (6 bases). The CDR3 loop is CASSLALGAIDEQFF. Here the CDR3 DNA reads TGTGCCAGCAGCTTAGCGTTGGGGGCGATAGATGAGCAGTTCTTC. Full variable domain (remainder filled in from reference TRBV7-2 and TRBJ2-1): GAGVSQSPSNKVTEKGKDVELRCDPISGHTALYWYRQSLGQGLEFLIYFQGNSAPDKSGLPSDRFSAERTGGSVSTLTIQRTQQEDSAVYLCASSLALGAIDEQFFGPGTRLTVL.